These 9 T cell receptor beta chains were sequenced from one sample in a study of T cells in Graves' hyperthyroidism and ophthalmopathy. Amplified TCR beta CDR3 regions derived from RNA transcripts. First-round RT-PCR targeting the TCR CDR3 was performed with the HTBI primer set. TCRdb ran MiXCR on the multiplex PCR reads and lists one entry per CDR3 protein. The sample records roughly 240,000 distinct CDR3 sequences, about 25% being singletons. The sample was blood. The receptors derive from a woman in her 40s with Graves' ophthalmopathy.

In this sample, this clonotype turned up once. The chain combines TRBV29-1 with TRBJ1-2; D call uncertain. The V end lost 6 bases, the J end lost 6 bases, and 11 bases lay between the germline ends. Looked up from germline, CDR1 is SQVTM and CDR2 is ANQGSEA. This CDR3 has 11 residues. CDR3 in amino acids: CSVLDTDGYTF. For the CDR3, the DNA is TGCAGCGTATTAGACACAGATGGCTACACCTTC.

This chain connects TRBV28 to TRBJ1-2; TRBD1 matches 8 bases. Unmatched junction bases numbered 6, after V lost 5 bases and J lost 1 base. CDR1 is MDHEN, CDR2 SYDVKM, per germline. There are 15 residues in the CDR3. DNA of the CDR3: TGTGCCAGCAGTCTAGCAGGGGGCCGTAACTATGGCTACACCTTC. Protein sequence: CASSLAGGRNYGYTF.

This clonotype came up many times. One end of the junction varies from germline; a read error may be responsible. The genes are TRBV28 and TRBJ1-2, with 7 bases aligning to TRBD1. The CDR3 sequence is 13 residues long. CDR1 and CDR2 from the germline V gene are MDHEN and SYDVKM. The CDR3 region has the DNA TGTGCCAGCAGCTTATCCACAGGGGATGGCTACACCTTC. As protein: CASSLSTGDGYTF.

With respect to this clonotype: With a much larger clone just one base away, this may be a read error. CDR3 protein: CTSRSRSYYEQYF. The CDR3 nucleotides read TGTACCAGCAGAAGCAGGTCCTATTACGAGCAGTACTTC. The chain has TRBV5-6 and TRBJ2-7; D unresolved. This CDR3 has 13 residues. From germline, CDR1 is SGHDT and CDR2 YYEEEE.

This clonotype was detected ten times or more. The chain combines TRBV30 with TRBJ1-5, with 8 bases that match TRBD1. CDR1 and CDR2 (germline): GTSNPN, SVGIG (reference sequence). Unmatched junction bases numbered 6, after V lost 2 bases and J lost 6 bases. The CDR3 covers 14 residues. The CDR3 reads CAWSRQGWIQPQHF. CDR3 nucleotides: TGTGCCTGGAGTCGACAGGGGTGGATTCAGCCCCAGCATTTT.

The chain has TRBV2 and TRBJ2-5; TRBD2 agrees at 8 bases. Germline-derived CDR1 and CDR2 are SNHLY and FYNNEI. With 7 bases clipped from V and 5 bases from J, the junction kept 9 bases outside the gene matches. The CDR3 is 14 amino acids. The CDR3 nucleotides are TGTGCCAGCAAAATCAGCGGGAGATGGGAGACCCAGTACTTC. Translating gives CASKISGRWETQYF.

This clonotype has at least ten counts. V gene TRBV12-3 or TRBV12-4 combines with J gene TRBJ2-7; D is unresolved. The CDR3 runs to 13 residues. Trimming shortened V by 3 bases and J by 2 bases, and 8 bases separated the two germline ends. CDR3 sequence reads: CASSFGEAYEQYF. CDR3 DNA sequence: TGTGCCAGCAGTTTCGGAGAGGCCTACGAGCAGTACTTC.

The rearrangement joins TRBV28 to TRBJ2-5; D is undetermined. Germline CDR1 and CDR2: MDHEN and SYDVKM. Trimming shortened V by 4 bases and J by 7 bases, and 10 bases separated the two germline ends. This CDR3 contains 12 residues. CDR3 nucleotides: TGTGCCAGCAGTTCGTCCCGGCGGACCCAGTACTTC. It is translated as CASSSSRRTQYF.

This clonotype has ten or more counts. V gene TRBV7-9 combines with J gene TRBJ2-7; the match to TRBD1 covers 8 bases. The CDR3 consists of 14 residues. The germline V gene has CDR1 SEHNR and CDR2 FQNEAQ (reference sequence). Trimming removed 2 bases from V and 5 bases from J; junction bases left unmatched: 5. CDR3 region: CASSLRTGTNEQYF. Written as DNA, the CDR3 is TGTGCCAGCAGCTTAAGGACAGGGACCAACGAGCAGTACTTC.